This T cell receptor beta chain was sequenced for a study of blood T cell repertoires in COVID-19. Study details: Sites across the United States, Italy and Spain contributed samples from acute and convalescent COVID-19. T cells, B-cell-depleted T cells, or PBMCs provided the cDNA or gDNA that served as material.

In its sample, this clone was seen once. Per the authors' pipeline: It was from reference gene primer amplification that nucleated cell counts were estimated. Only in-frame clones appear in the TCRdb table, and some are missing; sequencing was by immunoSEQ multiplex PCR. From that table come the V and J calls and clone size; the DNA was used to work out D and trimming. The data contain under 150,000 clones, approximately 86% of them singletons. This CDR3 is built from 14 residues. After removal of 8 bases from V and 4 bases from J, the junction contained 10 bases not matched to a gene. Germline CDR1 is MNHEY and CDR2 is SMNVEV (reference sequence).

Sequencing was done on a sample of peripheral blood. This TCR came from a woman in her thirties or forties with active or convalescent COVID-19. The chain uses TRBV27 and TRBJ1-2; 7 nucleotides align to TRBD1. DNA of the CDR3: TGTGCCAGCCGACAGGGATCTGGGGGCTATGGCTACACCTTC. It yields the protein CASRQGSGGYGYTF.